This passage covers 28 T cell receptor beta chains from one sample sequenced in a study of T cell responses to AZD1222 COVID-19 vaccine. Data came from immunoSEQ multiplex PCR; TCRdb stores just in-frame clones and leaves some out. The sample lists about 99,000 clones; roughly 90% were seen once. The specimen comprised peripheral blood, sampled on day 0 of AZD1222 vaccination. Receptors were obtained from an adult in good health.

The chain uses TRBV7-8 and TRBJ2-5; either TRBD1 or TRBD2 may fit D (5 bases each). V lost 6 bases and J lost 2, with 10 bases in between. The CDR3 is 13 residues long. Germline lookup yields CDR1 SGHVS and CDR2 FQNEAQ. The CDR3 is CASRPGRQETQYF. CDR3 DNA sequence: TGTGCCAGCAGACCGGGACGGCAAGAGACCCAGTACTTC.

The rearrangement uses TRBV19 and TRBJ2-6; D not certain. The CDR3 runs 15 residues. V shed 4 bases and J shed 0 bases, with 7 bases lying between them. Germline lookup yields CDR1 LNHDA and CDR2 SQIVND (reference sequence). The CDR3 loop reads CASSRDFSGANVLTF. The CDR3 DNA reads as TGTGCCAGTAGTAGAGACTTCTCTGGGGCCAACGTCCTGACTTTC.

V usage is TRBV9 and J usage is TRBJ2-7; D could derive from TRBD1 or TRBD2 (5 bases each). Germline V gives CDR1 SGDLS, CDR2 YYNGEE. The V end lost 6 bases, the J end lost 1 base, and 14 bases lay between the germline ends. This CDR3 is 14 amino acids long. CDR3 nucleotides: TGTGCCAGCACCGAAGGGACGTCTTCCTACGAGCAGTACTTC. It codes for CASTEGTSSYEQYF.

This chain uses TRBV19 with TRBJ1-5, with D hard to call. Per germline, CDR1 LNHDA and CDR2 SQIVND (reference sequence). V was shortened by 10 bases and J by 0 bases, with 7 bases between the two germline ends. This CDR3 has 12 amino acids. The CDR3 nucleotides read TGTGCCACATCCTATAGCAATCAGCCCCAGCATTTT. Amino acids: CATSYSNQPQHF.

This clone was counted once. The rearrangement uses TRBV12-5 and TRBJ2-4; the D is unclear. CDR1 and CDR2 (germline): LGHNT, FRNRAP. The V end lost 7 bases, the J end lost 7 bases, and 11 bases lay between the germline ends. This CDR3 is 12 amino acids long. CDR3 protein: CASAIFGNIQYF. CDR3 nucleotide sequence: TGTGCTAGTGCCATTTTTGGGAACATTCAGTACTTC.

J is TRBJ1-1 and V is TRBV19, with 8 bases matching TRBD1. In germline, CDR1 is LNHDA, CDR2 SQIVND (reference sequence). V was clipped by 3 bases and J by 5 bases; unmatched bases: 11. This CDR3 contains 16 residues. This chain's CDR3 is CASSIPRGHARTEAFF. The CDR3 nucleotides are TGTGCCAGTAGTATCCCCAGGGGGCATGCGAGAACTGAAGCTTTCTTT.

On this clone: Likely a read error: the CDR3 ends without its conserved phenylalanine or tryptophan. This chain uses TRBV6-5 with TRBJ1-6; TRBD1 matches 8 bases. The J segment lost 6 bases and the V segment lost 5 bases, leaving 6 bases of the junction unmatched. There are 15 residues in the CDR3. Germline CDR1 is MNHEY and CDR2 is SVGAGI. The CDR3 bases are TGTGCCAGCAGTATATGGACAGGGATTAATTCACCCCTCCACCTT. This gives the protein CASSIWTGINSPLHL.

This chain connects TRBV7-6 to TRBJ1-2, with TRBD1 identical over 11 bases. Trimming at V came to 5 bases and at J to 5 bases, leaving 7 bases not matched to a gene. Germline CDR1 SGHVS, CDR2 FNYEAQ. CDR3 size: 15 residues. CDR3 in amino acids: CASSGWDRGSYGYTF. The CDR3 coding sequence is TGTGCCAGCAGCGGCTGGGACAGGGGGTCTTATGGCTACACCTTC.

The chain carries TRBV5-4 and TRBJ1-2; 10 bases fit TRBD1. This CDR3 region has 15 residues. After removal of 0 bases from V and 7 bases from J, the junction contained 6 bases not matched to a gene. Germline V gives CDR1 SGHNT, CDR2 YYREEE (reference sequence). The DNA for the CDR3 is TGTGCCAGCAGCTTGGGACAGGGGGCAATTCTTGGCTACACCTTC. It is translated as CASSLGQGAILGYTF.

CDR3 loop: CSVVGRAADTQYF. The DNA for the CDR3 is TGCAGCGTTGTTGGCAGGGCTGCAGATACGCAGTATTTT. V usage is TRBV29-1 and J usage is TRBJ2-3; a possible D gene is TRBD1 (5 bases). V was pared by 4 bases and J by 4 bases, with 12 bases between. The V gene's germline CDR1 is SQVTM and CDR2 ANQGSEA. The CDR3 is made up of 13 amino acids.

The chain combines TRBV30 with TRBJ1-2; no definite D call. Germline-derived CDR1 and CDR2 are GTSNPN and SVGIG (reference sequence). The CDR3 loop spans 13 amino acids. The V end lost 0 bases, the J end lost 8 bases, and 13 bases lay between the germline ends. CDR3 region: CAWSVSGSGGYTF. The CDR3 DNA sequence: TGTGCCTGGAGTGTATCAGGCTCCGGCGGCTACACCTTC.

The gene calls are TRBV30 and TRBJ1-2, with D uncertain. With 2 bases removed from V and 2 bases from J, the gap between germline ends came to 9 bases. Germline CDR1 is GTSNPN and CDR2 is SVGIG (reference sequence). The CDR3 is made up of 13 amino acids. CDR3 sequence: CAWSLPANYGYTF. CDR3 sequence (DNA): TGTGCCTGGAGTTTGCCAGCAAACTATGGCTACACCTTC.

V and J are TRBV5-8 and TRBJ1-5, with 8 positions matching TRBD1. The V and J ends lost 4 bases and 7 bases, in that order; junction bases with no gene match: 7. The CDR3 extends over 14 amino acids. Germline CDR1 is SGHTS and CDR2 is YDEGEE. For the CDR3, the DNA is TGTGCCAGCAGCCCAGACAGGGGAGGCCAGCCCCAGCATTTT. This encodes CASSPDRGGQPQHF.

CDR3 sequence (DNA): TGCGCCAGCAGCCAAACAGGGGTTAGTGAAAAACTGTTTTTT. Translating it yields CASSQTGVSEKLFF. The chain has TRBV4-1 and TRBJ1-4; TRBD1 matches at 7 bases. The CDR3 spans 14 residues. V lost 2 bases to trimming and J lost 7 bases; unmatched junction nucleotides: 4. The germline V gene has CDR1 MGHRA and CDR2 YSYEKL.

The chain links TRBV29-1 to TRBJ1-1; D is perhaps TRBD1 (6 bases). The CDR3 has 15 amino acids. V was pared by 6 bases and J by 0 bases, with 17 bases between. Germline V lookup: CDR1 SQVTM, CDR2 ANQGSEA. The CDR3 reads CSVDPAGTLNTEAFF. The CDR3 nucleotides read TGCAGCGTCGATCCCGCCGGGACATTGAACACTGAAGCTTTCTTT. Supplemented by reference TRBV29-1 and TRBJ1-1, the full variable domain reads SAVISQKPSRDICQRGTSLTIQCQVDSQVTMMFWYRQQPGQSLTLIATANQGSEATYESGFVIDKFPISRPNLTFSTLTVSNMSPEDSSIYLCSVDPAGTLNTEAFFGQGTRLTVV.

The V and J genes are TRBV5-1 and TRBJ1-2, with 7 nucleotides matching TRBD1. With 0 bases clipped from V and 3 bases from J, the junction kept 14 bases outside the gene matches. This CDR3 region has 18 residues. Germline-derived CDR1 and CDR2 are SGHRS and YFSETQ. In DNA, the CDR3 is TGCGCCAGCAGCTTGGTCTATACCGGGACAGAACTTTACTATGGCTACACCTTC. Protein product: CASSLVYTGTELYYGYTF.

The chain couples TRBV10-3 to TRBJ1-4; TRBD1 aligns across 7 bases. Trimming took 3 bases from V and 6 from J; bases not matched to a gene: 4. The length of the CDR3 is 14 residues. CDR1 is ENHRY, CDR2 SYGVKD, per germline. The CDR3 DNA sequence: TGTGCCATCAGTGAAAGGGGGCAAGATGAAAAACTGTTTTTT. This sequence encodes CAISERGQDEKLFF.

This chain uses TRBV11-2 with TRBJ2-2; D remains unclear. Trimming shortened V by 2 bases and J by 7 bases, and 5 bases separated the two germline ends. The CDR3 length is 12 residues. Per germline, CDR1 SGHAT and CDR2 FQNNGV. The CDR3 bases are TGTGCCAGCAGCTTAAACGGCGGGGAGCTGTTTTTT. Translating gives CASSLNGGELFF.

The chain employs TRBV6-5 and TRBJ2-7; TRBD1 matches 10 bases. The CDR3 contains 14 residues. V lost 5 bases, J lost 7 bases, and 8 bases stayed unmatched. In germline, CDR1 is MNHEY, CDR2 SVGAGI. The CDR3 loop reads CASSRQGAREEQYF. As DNA, the CDR3 is TGTGCCAGCAGTCGACAGGGGGCGCGTGAAGAGCAGTACTTC.

The chain is built from TRBV30 and TRBJ2-3; D unclear. CDR1 and CDR2 (germline): GTSNPN, SVGIG (reference sequence). The CDR3 is 13 amino acids. V was shortened by 2 bases and J by 0 bases, with 6 bases between the two germline ends. CDR3 nucleotide sequence: TGTGCCTGGAGTACGGGCAGCACAGATACGCAGTATTTT. This encodes CAWSTGSTDTQYF.

The gene calls are TRBV10-1 and TRBJ2-7; 8 bases are a match to TRBD1. Germline V lookup: CDR1 WNHNN, CDR2 SYGVQD (reference sequence). V lost 5 bases, J lost 0 bases, and 6 bases stayed unmatched. The CDR3 has 15 residues. The CDR3 loop reads CASSTDREYSYEQYF. The CDR3 nucleotides are TGCGCCAGCAGTACGGACAGGGAATACTCCTACGAGCAGTACTTC.

Comments on this clone: Other nucleotide sequences from this sample produce the same CDR3. The chain couples TRBV30 to TRBJ1-5; D is unclear. V was clipped by 0 bases and J by 0 bases, with 3 bases between them. The CDR3 runs to 13 residues. Germline assignment: CDR1 GTSNPN and CDR2 SVGIG (reference sequence). CDR3 region: CAWSVSSNQPQHF. CDR3 coding DNA: TGTGCCTGGAGTGTAAGTAGCAATCAGCCCCAGCATTTT.

V gene TRBV5-5 combines with J gene TRBJ2-5; 12 bases line up with TRBD2. The V gene end was trimmed by 6 bases and the J gene end by 4 bases; junction bases not matched to a gene: 22. This CDR3 spans 20 amino acids. The germline V gene encodes CDR1 SGHKS and CDR2 YYEKEE (reference sequence). The CDR3 spells CASNTPPGLAGGGGRETQYF. The CDR3 DNA reads TGTGCCAGCAACACCCCTCCGGGACTAGCGGGCGGAGGGGGTAGAGAGACCCAGTACTTC.

With respect to this clone: This specimen includes other DNA sequences encoding the same CDR3. The gene calls are TRBV4-1 and TRBJ1-5; 10 bases match TRBD1. V was clipped by 3 bases and J by 3 bases; unmatched bases: 5. Germline CDR1 and CDR2: MGHRA and YSYEKL. The CDR3 is 16 residues long. In DNA form, the CDR3 reads TGCGCCAGCAGCCAGAGACAGGGGGCTTCCAATCAGCCCCAGCATTTT. This translates into CASSQRQGASNQPQHF.

The genes are TRBV7-9 and TRBJ1-2; D may be TRBD1 (5 bases). Germline assignment: CDR1 SEHNR and CDR2 FQNEAQ (reference sequence). V lost 3 bases and J lost 4, with 6 bases in between. The CDR3 runs to 12 residues. The CDR3: CASSLDTYGYTF. CDR3 nucleotide sequence: TGTGCCAGCAGCTTGGACACCTATGGCTACACCTTC. The full variable domain, its missing parts supplied by reference TRBV7-9 and TRBJ1-2, is DTGVSQNPRHKITKRGQNVTFRCDPISEHNRLYWYRQTLGQGPEFLTYFQNEAQLEKSRLLSDRFSAERPKGSFSTLEIQRTEQGDSAMYLCASSLDTYGYTFGSGTRLTVV.

This rearrangement joins TRBV6-6 to TRBJ2-5; no definite D call. V lost 3 bases, J lost 2 bases, and 16 bases lay in between. The CDR3 is 16 amino acids. Per germline, CDR1 MNHNY and CDR2 SVGAGI (reference sequence). The CDR3 protein is CASSYRSFGNQETQYF. As DNA, the CDR3 is TGTGCCAGCAGTTATCGTTCCTTCGGCAATCAAGAGACCCAGTACTTC.

The rearrangement joins TRBV6-5 to TRBJ1-1; no clear D gene. V gave up 0 bases and J gave up 7 bases, with 15 bases separating them. This CDR3 comprises 15 residues. The germline V gene encodes CDR1 MNHEY and CDR2 SVGAGI. CDR3: CASSYSRGTEDEAFF. The CDR3, as DNA: TGTGCCAGCAGTTACTCGCGGGGAACCGAGGATGAAGCTTTCTTT.

The CDR3 protein is CATSRRTSGYNEQFF. CDR3 sequence (DNA): TGTGCCACCAGCAGAAGGACTAGCGGGTACAATGAGCAGTTCTTC. This chain uses TRBV15 with TRBJ2-1; 11 positions match TRBD2. V dropped 2 bases and J dropped 4; count of bases not matched to a gene: 1. Germline CDR1 LNHNV, CDR2 YYDKDF (reference sequence). CDR3 length: 15 amino acids. The entire variable domain, with the rest obtained from reference TRBV15 and TRBJ2-1, is as follows: DAMVIQNPRYQVTQFGKPVTLSCSQTLNHNVMYWYQQKSSQAPKLLFHYYDKDFNNEADTPDNFQSRRPNTSFCFLDIRSPGLGDTAMYLCATSRRTSGYNEQFFGPGTRLTVL.